This T cell receptor (beta chain) emerged from a study of post-analysis software for immune sequencing data. Whole-study findings and limits: In patients, about 5 TRBV segments were more frequent than in controls, with TRBV5-6, TRBV5-1 and TRBV20-1 among them. Controls' normalized Chao1 diversity significantly exceeded that of multiple sclerosis patients.

Unique molecular identifiers were present in the TCR beta cDNA libraries. MiXCR, applied by TCRdb to the PCR reads, yields one record per CDR3 protein. The sample lists some 690,000 distinct CDR3 sequences, approximately 60% occurring once. This CDR3 region has 14 residues. The germline gives CDR1 SGHAT, CDR2 FQNNGV. The germline V and J ends were trimmed by 0 bases and 7 bases, with 12 bases remaining between them. Points on this clonotype: Its antigen remains unknown.

Sample: blood. This clonotype originated in a girl aged 2 to 9 with multiple sclerosis. The chain uses TRBV11-2 and TRBJ1-2; D is uncertain. The CDR3 sequence is CASSLETRNPGYTF. In nucleotides, the CDR3 is TGTGCCAGCAGCTTAGAGACACGGAACCCTGGCTACACCTTC.